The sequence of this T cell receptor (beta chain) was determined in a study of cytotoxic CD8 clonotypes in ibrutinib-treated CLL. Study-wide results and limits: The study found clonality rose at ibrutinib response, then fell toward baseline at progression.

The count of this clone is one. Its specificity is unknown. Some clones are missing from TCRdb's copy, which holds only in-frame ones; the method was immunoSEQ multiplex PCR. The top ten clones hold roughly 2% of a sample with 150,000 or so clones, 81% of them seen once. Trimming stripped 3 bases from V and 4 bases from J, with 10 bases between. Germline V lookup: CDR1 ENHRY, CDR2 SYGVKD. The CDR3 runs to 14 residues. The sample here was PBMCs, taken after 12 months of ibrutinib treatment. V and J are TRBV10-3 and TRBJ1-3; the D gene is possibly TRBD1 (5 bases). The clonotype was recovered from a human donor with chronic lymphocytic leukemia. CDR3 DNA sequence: TGTGCCATCAGTGATATGACAGTAGGAAACACCATATATTTT. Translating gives CAISDMTVGNTIYF.